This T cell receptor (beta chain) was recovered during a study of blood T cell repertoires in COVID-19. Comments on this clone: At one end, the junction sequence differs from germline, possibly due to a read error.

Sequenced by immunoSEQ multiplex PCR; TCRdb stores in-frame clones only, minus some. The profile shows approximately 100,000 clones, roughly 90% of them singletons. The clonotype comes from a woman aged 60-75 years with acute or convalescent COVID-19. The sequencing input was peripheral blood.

CDR3 sequence reads: CASSVGTGNAEAFF. DNA for the CDR3: TGTGCCAGCAGTGTTGGGACAGGGAACGCTGAAGCTTTCTTT. This chain joins TRBV2 and TRBJ1-1; 9 bases match TRBD1. Germline CDR1 and CDR2: SNHLY and FYNNEI. This CDR3 is built from 14 residues.